A single sample gave rise to the 3 T cell receptor beta chains below, sequenced in a study of blood T cell repertoires in COVID-19. Method: immunoSEQ multiplex PCR; TCRdb's copy keeps in-frame clones and lacks some. The sample has more than 100,000 clones; 55% to 75% are singletons. Sequencing input: peripheral blood. These receptors all stem from a human donor with acute or convalescent COVID-19. The donor label of this sample is uncertain.

The chain uses TRBV5-6 and TRBJ1-1; D is unresolved. The CDR3 contains 15 residues. Trimming stripped 1 base from V and 6 bases from J, with 16 bases between. The germline V gene has CDR1 SGHDT and CDR2 YYEEEE. CDR3 sequence: CASSLLVRYASEAFF. As DNA, the CDR3 is TGTGCCAGCAGCTTGTTGGTTCGCTACGCATCTGAAGCTTTCTTT.

This clone was detected only a few times. The chain joins TRBV2 to TRBJ1-6; D gene ambiguous. Germline loops: CDR1 SNHLY, CDR2 FYNNEI. Trimming left V 2 bases short and J 0 bases short, with 8 bases between. The CDR3 contains 16 residues. Here the CDR3 DNA reads TGTGCCAGCAGTGAAAGGAGGAGCTCCTATAATTCACCCCTCCACTTT. This gives the protein CASSERRSSYNSPLHF.

This chain uses TRBV30 with TRBJ1-5; TRBD1 is a possible D gene (6 bases). V was clipped by 1 base and J by 3 bases, with 7 bases between them. The CDR3 is made up of 13 amino acids. From germline, CDR1 is GTSNPN and CDR2 SVGIG (reference sequence). The chain's CDR3 is CAWSGGLNQPQHF. Written as DNA, the CDR3 is TGTGCCTGGAGTGGGGGGCTCAATCAGCCCCAGCATTTT.